The 18 T cell receptor beta chains given below trace back to one sample, sequenced in a study of CXCR3-negative and CXCR3-positive naive CD8 T cells. Researchers prepared the TRB cDNA libraries using 5' RACE with UMI labels. TCRdb reprocessed the 5' RACE reads and reports one entry per CDR3 protein, with no DNA. Recorded for this sample: roughly 6,900 distinct CDR3 sequences. Sequencing was done on a sample of naive CXCR3- CD8+ T cells from blood. Subset reported: CD45RO-CCR7+CD27+CD95- naive CD8+ T cells lacking CXCR3 (TNR3-). The receptors here all came from a human donor in good health. Some clones in this sample may be carry-over from other donors' samples.

The V and J genes are TRBV7-6 and TRBJ2-3; no DNA is available, so the TRBD2 call from TCRdb remains unchecked. The CDR3 runs 16 residues. Germline V lookup: CDR1 SGHVS, CDR2 FNYEAQ. CDR3 protein: CASSRTGLAGTDTQYF.

V usage is TRBV5-1 and J usage is TRBJ2-1; TCRdb's D call of TRBD2 is untestable without DNA. Germline V gene sequence: CDR1 SGHRS, CDR2 YFSETQ. CDR3 length equals 14 residues. The CDR3 sequence: CASSASGEGREQFF.

This clonotype is classed as medium-sized by frequency. The V gene is TRBV7-8, the J gene TRBJ2-5; TCRdb indicates TRBD2, and absent DNA this call remains unverified. The CDR3 covers 17 residues. Per germline, CDR1 SGHVS and CDR2 FQNEAQ. The chain's CDR3 is CASNLRDSGRAGETQYF.

This chain connects TRBV7-6 to TRBJ2-1; as DNA is missing, the TRBD2 call by TCRdb cannot be tested. This CDR3 is 13 amino acids long. From germline, CDR1 is SGHVS and CDR2 FNYEAQ. This chain's CDR3 is CASRPAGFDEQFF.

The rearrangement links TRBV5-1 to TRBJ2-1; no DNA is available, so the TRBD2 call from TCRdb remains unchecked. Germline V gives CDR1 SGHRS, CDR2 YFSETQ. The CDR3 runs to 16 residues. The CDR3 reads CASSLVTGVSFYEQFF.

The chain combines TRBV29-1 with TRBJ2-1; TCRdb outputs TRBD2, but without DNA this stays unchecked. The CDR3 is made up of 16 amino acids. Germline V gene data show CDR1 as SQVTM and CDR2 as ANQGSEA. CDR3 amino acids: CSVETGTSGSANEQFF.

This clonotype is identified as medium-sized from frequency. V gene TRBV29-1 combines with J gene TRBJ2-7; TCRdb selects TRBD2, and the lack of DNA leaves this call unchecked. This CDR3 is 14 amino acids long. In germline, CDR1 is SQVTM, CDR2 ANQGSEA. The CDR3 loop reads CSVEEAALRGEQYF.

This clonotype counts as medium-sized by frequency. The V call is TRBV12-5, the J call TRBJ2-3; without DNA, the TCRdb call of TRBD1 cannot be checked. The CDR3 has 15 amino acids. The germline V gene has CDR1 LGHNT and CDR2 FRNRAP. CDR3 sequence reads: CASGAPGHNTDTQYF. Supplemented by reference TRBV12-5 and TRBJ2-3, the full variable domain reads DARVTQTPRHKVTEMGQEVTMRCQPILGHNTVFWYRQTMMQGLELLAYFRNRAPLDDSGMPKDRFSAEMPDATLATLKIQPSEPRDSAVYFCASGAPGHNTDTQYFGPGTRLTVL.

This clonotype is identified as medium-sized from frequency. The chain employs TRBV15 and TRBJ2-1; TCRdb's assignment of TRBD2 cannot be checked, as there is no DNA. Germline V gene sequence: CDR1 LNHNV, CDR2 YYDKDF (reference sequence). The CDR3 is made up of 20 amino acids. The CDR3 here is CATSRDVLVGLRTTYNEQFF.

The chain couples TRBV7-9 to TRBJ1-1. This CDR3 has 14 amino acids. Germline values: CDR1 SEHNR, CDR2 FQNEAQ (reference sequence). CDR3 sequence: CASSSGVFDTEAFF.

This rearrangement joins TRBV7-3 to TRBJ2-3; the TCRdb call, TRBD2, lacks DNA for checking. Germline-derived CDR1 and CDR2 are SGHTA and FQGTGA. The CDR3 loop spans 15 amino acids. The CDR3 here is CASSFVGTKEDTQYF.

This clonotype is called medium-sized based on its frequency. V is TRBV20-1 and J is TRBJ2-1. The CDR3 is made up of 14 amino acids. The germline gives CDR1 DFQATT, CDR2 SNEGSKA (reference sequence). The CDR3 here is CSAREGAVTSEQFF.

This clonotype registers medium-sized by frequency. The chain carries TRBV7-2 and TRBJ2-3; TCRdb designates TRBD1, a call that cannot be tested without DNA. Germline V gene lookup returns CDR1 SGHTA and CDR2 FQGNSA. The CDR3 contains 17 residues. This chain's CDR3 is CASSLFAGQGFADTQYF. The complete variable domain, with remaining parts taken from reference TRBV7-2 and TRBJ2-3, reads GAGVSQSPSNKVTEKGKDVELRCDPISGHTALYWYRQSLGQGLEFLIYFQGNSAPDKSGLPSDRFSAERTGGSVSTLTIQRTQQEDSAVYLCASSLFAGQGFADTQYFGPGTRLTVL.

This rearrangement joins TRBV28 to TRBJ2-7. This CDR3 has 15 residues. Germline values: CDR1 MDHEN, CDR2 SYDVKM. Here the CDR3 reads CASSLVGPRPYEQYF.

This sequence joins TRBV4-1 and TRBJ2-7; TCRdb lists TRBD2, though no DNA is available to test this call. Germline CDR1 and CDR2: MGHRA and YSYEKL. CDR3 length: 16 amino acids. The chain's CDR3 is CASSQSPGLDRYEQYF.

Judged by frequency, this clonotype is medium-sized (0.01 to 0.1%). V usage is TRBV6-5 and J usage is TRBJ2-1; the TCRdb D gene call, TRBD1, has no DNA to confirm it. The CDR3 runs 16 residues. Germline-derived CDR1 and CDR2 are MNHEY and SVGAGI. The CDR3 sequence is CASSYSNRGAVDEQFF.

This rearrangement joins TRBV3-1 to TRBJ2-7. CDR1 is LGHDT, CDR2 YNNKEL, per germline (reference sequence). The CDR3 is made up of 15 amino acids. CDR3 sequence reads: CASSQEVARAYEQYF.

This clonotype registers medium-sized by frequency. The chain links TRBV12-3 or TRBV12-4 to TRBJ1-2; TCRdb names TRBD1, which stays unverified in the absence of DNA. This CDR3 has 14 amino acids. The CDR3 loop is CASSLDSPNYGYTF.